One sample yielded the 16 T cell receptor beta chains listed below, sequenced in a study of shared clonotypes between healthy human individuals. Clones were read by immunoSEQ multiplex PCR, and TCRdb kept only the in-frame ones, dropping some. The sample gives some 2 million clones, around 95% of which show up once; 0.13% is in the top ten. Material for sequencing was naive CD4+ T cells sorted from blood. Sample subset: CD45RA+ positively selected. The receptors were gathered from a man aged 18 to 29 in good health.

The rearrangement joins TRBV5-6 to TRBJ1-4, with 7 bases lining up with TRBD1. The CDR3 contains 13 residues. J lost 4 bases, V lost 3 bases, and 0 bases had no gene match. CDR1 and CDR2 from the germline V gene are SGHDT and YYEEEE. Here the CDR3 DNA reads TGTGCCAGCAGCTGGGACAGTAATGAAAAACTGTTTTTT. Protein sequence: CASSWDSNEKLFF.

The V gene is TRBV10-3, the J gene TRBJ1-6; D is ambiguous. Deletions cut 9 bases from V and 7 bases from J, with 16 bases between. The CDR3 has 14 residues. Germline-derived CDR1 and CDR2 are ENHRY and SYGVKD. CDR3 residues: CAIADGALNSPLHF. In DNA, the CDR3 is TGTGCCATTGCGGACGGAGCGTTAAATTCACCCCTCCACTTT.

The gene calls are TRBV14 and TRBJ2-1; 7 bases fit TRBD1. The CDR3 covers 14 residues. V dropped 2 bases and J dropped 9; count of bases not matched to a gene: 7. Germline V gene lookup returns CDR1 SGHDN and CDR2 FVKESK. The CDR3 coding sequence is TGTGCCAGCAGCCAAACAGGGGCAGGCGGTGAGCAGTTCTTC. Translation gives CASSQTGAGGEQFF.

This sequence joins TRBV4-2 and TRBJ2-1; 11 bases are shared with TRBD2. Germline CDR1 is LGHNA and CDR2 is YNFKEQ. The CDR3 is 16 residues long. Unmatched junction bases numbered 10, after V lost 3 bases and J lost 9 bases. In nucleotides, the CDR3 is TGTGCCAGCAGCCAGAATAGCGGGGGGGTTACAGGTGAGCAGTTCTTC. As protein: CASSQNSGGVTGEQFF.

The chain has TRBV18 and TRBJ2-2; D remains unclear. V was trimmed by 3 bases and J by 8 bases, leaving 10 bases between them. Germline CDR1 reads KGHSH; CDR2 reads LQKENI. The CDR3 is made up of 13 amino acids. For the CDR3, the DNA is TGTGCCAGCTCACCCCTGATCAGTGGGGAGCTGTTTTTT. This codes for CASSPLISGELFF.

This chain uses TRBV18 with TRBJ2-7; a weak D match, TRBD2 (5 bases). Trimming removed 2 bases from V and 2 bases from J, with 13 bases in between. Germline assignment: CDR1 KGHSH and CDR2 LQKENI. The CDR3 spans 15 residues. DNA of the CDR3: TGTGCCAGCTCACCAGGGCTGGACGGGACCTACGAGCAGTACTTC. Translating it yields CASSPGLDGTYEQYF.

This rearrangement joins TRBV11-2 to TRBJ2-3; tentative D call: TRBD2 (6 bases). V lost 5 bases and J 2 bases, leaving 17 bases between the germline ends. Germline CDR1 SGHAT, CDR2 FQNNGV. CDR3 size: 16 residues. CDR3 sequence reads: CASSPAGTPNTDTQYF. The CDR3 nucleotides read TGTGCCAGCAGCCCAGCCGGGACTCCAAACACAGATACGCAGTATTTT.

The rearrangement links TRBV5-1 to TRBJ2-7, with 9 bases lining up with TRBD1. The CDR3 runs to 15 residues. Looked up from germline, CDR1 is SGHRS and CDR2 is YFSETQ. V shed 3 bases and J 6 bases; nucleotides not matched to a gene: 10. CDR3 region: CASSWDLQGAVEQYF. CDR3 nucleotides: TGCGCCAGCAGCTGGGATCTACAGGGGGCGGTCGAGCAGTACTTC.

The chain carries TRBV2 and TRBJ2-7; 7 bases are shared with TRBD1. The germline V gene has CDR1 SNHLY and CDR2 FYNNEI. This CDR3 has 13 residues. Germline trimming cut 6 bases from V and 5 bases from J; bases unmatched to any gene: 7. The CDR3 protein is CASSETGSHEQYF. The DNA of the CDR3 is TGTGCCAGCAGCGAGACAGGGTCCCACGAGCAGTACTTC.

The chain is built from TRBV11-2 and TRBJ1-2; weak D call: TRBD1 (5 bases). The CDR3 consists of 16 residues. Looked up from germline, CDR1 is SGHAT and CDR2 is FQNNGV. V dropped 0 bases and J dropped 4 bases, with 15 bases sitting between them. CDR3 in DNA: TGTGCCAGCAGCTTAGATCGGGGCAGGGCAGTCTATGGCTACACCTTC. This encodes CASSLDRGRAVYGYTF. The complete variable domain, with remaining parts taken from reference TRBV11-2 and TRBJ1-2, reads EAGVAQSPRYKIIEKRQSVAFWCNPISGHATLYWYQQILGQGPKLLIQFQNNGVVDDSQLPKDRFSAERLKGVDSTLKIQPAKLEDSAVYLCASSLDRGRAVYGYTFGSGTRLTVV.

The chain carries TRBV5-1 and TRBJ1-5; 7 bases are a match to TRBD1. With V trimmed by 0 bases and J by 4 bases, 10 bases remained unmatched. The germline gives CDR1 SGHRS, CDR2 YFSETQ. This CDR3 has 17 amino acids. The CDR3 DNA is TGCGCCAGCAGCTTGGGGACGGTGACAGGGAGGAATCAGCCCCAGCATTTT. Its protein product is CASSLGTVTGRNQPQHF.

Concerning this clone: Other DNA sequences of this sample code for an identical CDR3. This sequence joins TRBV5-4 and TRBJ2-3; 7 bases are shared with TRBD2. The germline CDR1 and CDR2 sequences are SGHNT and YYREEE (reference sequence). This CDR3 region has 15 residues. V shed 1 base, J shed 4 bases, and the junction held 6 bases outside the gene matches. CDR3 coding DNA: TGTGCCAGCAGCTTGCTCCCCAGCGGGGCAGATACGCAGTATTTT. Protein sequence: CASSLLPSGADTQYF.

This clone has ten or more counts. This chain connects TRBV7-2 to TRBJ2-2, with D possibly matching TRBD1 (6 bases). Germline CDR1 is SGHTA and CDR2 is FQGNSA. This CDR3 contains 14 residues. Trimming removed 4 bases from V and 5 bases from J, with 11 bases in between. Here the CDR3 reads CASSSGTSTGELFF. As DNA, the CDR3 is TGTGCCAGCAGCTCCGGGACATCTACCGGGGAGCTGTTTTTT. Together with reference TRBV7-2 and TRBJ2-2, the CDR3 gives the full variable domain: GAGVSQSPSNKVTEKGKDVELRCDPISGHTALYWYRQSLGQGLEFLIYFQGNSAPDKSGLPSDRFSAERTGGSVSTLTIQRTQQEDSAVYLCASSSGTSTGELFFGEGSRLTVL.

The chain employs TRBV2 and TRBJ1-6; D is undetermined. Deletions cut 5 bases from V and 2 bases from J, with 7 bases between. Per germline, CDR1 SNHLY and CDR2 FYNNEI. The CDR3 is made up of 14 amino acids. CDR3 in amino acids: CASSRLAYNSPLHF. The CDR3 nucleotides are TGTGCCAGCAGTCGGCTGGCCTATAATTCACCCCTCCACTTT. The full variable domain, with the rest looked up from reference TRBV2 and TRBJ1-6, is EPEVTQTPSHQVTQMGQEVILRCVPISNHLYFYWYRQILGQKVEFLVSFYNNEISEKSEIFDDQFSVERPDGSNFTLKIRSTKLEDSAMYFCASSRLAYNSPLHFGNGTRLTVT.

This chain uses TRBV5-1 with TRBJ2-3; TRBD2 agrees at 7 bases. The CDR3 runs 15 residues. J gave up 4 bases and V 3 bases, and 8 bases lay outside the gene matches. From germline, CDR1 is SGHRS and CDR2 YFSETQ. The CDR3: CASSWGEGRADTQYF. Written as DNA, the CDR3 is TGCGCCAGCAGCTGGGGAGAGGGGAGGGCAGATACGCAGTATTTT.

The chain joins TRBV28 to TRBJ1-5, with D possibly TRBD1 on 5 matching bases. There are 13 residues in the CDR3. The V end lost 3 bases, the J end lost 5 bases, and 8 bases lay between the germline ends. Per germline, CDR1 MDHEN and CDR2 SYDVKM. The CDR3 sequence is CASSLWDHQPQHF. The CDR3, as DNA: TGTGCCAGCAGTTTGTGGGACCATCAGCCCCAGCATTTT.